The clone carrying this TCR beta chain was counted a few times. Original handling: Amplification from reference gene primers served as the basis for estimated nucleated cell counts. Clones were read by immunoSEQ multiplex PCR, and TCRdb kept only the in-frame ones, dropping some. V, J and clone size are taken as reported in that table, and D and trimming were inferred from the DNA itself. The sample consists of around 110,000 clones, 65% to 85% of them appearing once. These data belong to a study of blood T cell repertoires in COVID-19. Whole-study context: COVID-19 samples collected from the United States, Italy and Spain covered acute and convalescent phases. T cells, B-cell-depleted T cells, or PBMCs provided the cDNA or gDNA that served as material.

CDR1 and CDR2 (germline): SNHLY, FYNNEI. CDR3 size: 16 residues. V shed 6 bases and J 0 bases; nucleotides not matched to a gene: 5. This receptor was obtained from a woman in her 70s with acute or convalescent COVID-19. The genes are TRBV2 and TRBJ1-6, with 7 bases aligning to TRBD1. Sequenced: peripheral blood. In nucleotides, the CDR3 is TGTGCCAGCAGACCGACAGGGAGCTCCTATAATTCACCCCTCCACTTT. This translates into CASRPTGSSYNSPLHF. Together with reference TRBV2 and TRBJ1-6, the CDR3 gives the full variable domain: EPEVTQTPSHQVTQMGQEVILRCVPISNHLYFYWYRQILGQKVEFLVSFYNNEISEKSEIFDDQFSVERPDGSNFTLKIRSTKLEDSAMYFCASRPTGSSYNSPLHFGNGTRLTVT.